The 3 T cell receptor beta chains below all came from one sample that was sequenced in a study of blood T cell repertoires in COVID-19. The table came from immunoSEQ multiplex PCR; TCRdb's copy has only in-frame clones and leaves some out. Here the sample spans roughly 380,000 clones, 85% being singletons. Sequencing was performed on peripheral blood. The receptors originated from a woman younger than 30 with acute or convalescent COVID-19.

In DNA, the CDR3 is TGTGCCAGCAGTCTGAGGGACAGGGAGGCAGAGCTGTTTTTT. Translation: CASSLRDREAELFF. The J gene is TRBJ2-2, the V gene TRBV4-2; 9 bases agree with TRBD1. V shed 6 bases, J shed 11 bases, and the junction held 10 bases outside the gene matches. CDR1 is LGHNA and CDR2 is YNFKEQ in the germline V gene. This CDR3 is 14 amino acids long.

This chain connects TRBV16 to TRBJ1-5; the match to TRBD1 covers 9 bases. V lost 4 bases and J lost 13; bases outside the gene matches: 11. CDR1 KGHSY and CDR2 FQNENV come from the germline V gene. This CDR3 contains 14 residues. The CDR3 region has the DNA TGTGCCAGCAGCCCCCCCTCTGACAGGGGGGTTCAGCATTTT. It specifies CASSPPSDRGVQHF.

The chain carries TRBV28 and TRBJ1-2; D uncertain. Germline CDR1 reads MDHEN; CDR2 reads SYDVKM. V was pared by 4 bases and J by 8 bases, with 14 bases between. The CDR3 totals 13 residues. The CDR3 spells CASSSTRGGGYTF. Here the CDR3 DNA reads TGTGCCAGCAGTTCCACCCGGGGAGGAGGCTACACCTTC.